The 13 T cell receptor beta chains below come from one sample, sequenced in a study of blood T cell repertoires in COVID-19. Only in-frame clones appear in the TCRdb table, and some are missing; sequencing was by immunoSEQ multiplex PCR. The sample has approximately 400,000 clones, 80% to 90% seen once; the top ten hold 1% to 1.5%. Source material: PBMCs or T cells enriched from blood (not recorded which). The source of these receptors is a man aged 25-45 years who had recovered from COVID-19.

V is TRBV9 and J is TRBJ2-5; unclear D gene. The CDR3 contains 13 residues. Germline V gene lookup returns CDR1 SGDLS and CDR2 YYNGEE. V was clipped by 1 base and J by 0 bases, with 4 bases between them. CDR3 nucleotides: TGTGCCAGCAGCGTACGGTACCAAGAGACCCAGTACTTC. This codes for CASSVRYQETQYF.

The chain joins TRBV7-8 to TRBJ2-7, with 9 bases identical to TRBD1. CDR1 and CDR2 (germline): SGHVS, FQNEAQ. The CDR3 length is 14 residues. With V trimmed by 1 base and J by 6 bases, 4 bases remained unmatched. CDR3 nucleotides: TGTGCCAGCAGCTTAGGGGACAGGGTAGGCGAGCAGTACTTC. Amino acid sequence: CASSLGDRVGEQYF.

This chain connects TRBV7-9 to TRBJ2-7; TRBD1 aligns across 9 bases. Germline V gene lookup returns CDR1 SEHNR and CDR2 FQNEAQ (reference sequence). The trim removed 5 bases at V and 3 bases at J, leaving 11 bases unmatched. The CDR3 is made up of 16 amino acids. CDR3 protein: CASSNRQGQGRYEQYF. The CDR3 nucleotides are TGTGCCAGCAGCAACCGCCAAGGACAGGGGCGCTACGAGCAGTACTTC.

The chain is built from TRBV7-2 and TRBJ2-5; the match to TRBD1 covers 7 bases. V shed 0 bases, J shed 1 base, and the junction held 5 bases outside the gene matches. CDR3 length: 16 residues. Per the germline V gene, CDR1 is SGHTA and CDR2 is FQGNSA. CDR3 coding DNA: TGTGCCAGCAGCTTAGCACTGACAGGGCTCCAAGAGACCCAGTACTTC. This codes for CASSLALTGLQETQYF.

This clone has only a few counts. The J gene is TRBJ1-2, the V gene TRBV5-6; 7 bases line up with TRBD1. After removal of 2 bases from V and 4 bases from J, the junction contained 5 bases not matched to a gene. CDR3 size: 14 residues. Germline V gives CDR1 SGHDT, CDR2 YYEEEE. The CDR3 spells CASSFDRAVYGYTF. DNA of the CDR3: TGTGCCAGCAGCTTCGACAGGGCCGTCTATGGCTACACCTTC. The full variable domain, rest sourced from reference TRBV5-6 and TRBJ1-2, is DAGVTQSPTHLIKTRGQQVTLRCSPKSGHDTVSWYQQALGQGPQFIFQYYEEEERQRGNFPDRFSGHQFPNYSSELNVNALLLGDSALYLCASSFDRAVYGYTFGSGTRLTVV.

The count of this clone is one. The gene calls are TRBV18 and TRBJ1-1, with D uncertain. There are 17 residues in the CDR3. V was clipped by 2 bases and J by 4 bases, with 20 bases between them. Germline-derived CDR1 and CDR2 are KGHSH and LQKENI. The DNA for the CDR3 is TGTGCCAGCTCACCAAGGGCCGTTCGGGGTATAGGCACTGAAGCTTTCTTT. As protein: CASSPRAVRGIGTEAFF.

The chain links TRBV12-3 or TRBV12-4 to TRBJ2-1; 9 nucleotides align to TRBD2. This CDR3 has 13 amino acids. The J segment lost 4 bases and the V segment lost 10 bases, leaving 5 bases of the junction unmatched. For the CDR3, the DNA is TGTGCCACCAGCGGGGGGTCGTACAATGAGCAGTTCTTC. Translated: CATSGGSYNEQFF.

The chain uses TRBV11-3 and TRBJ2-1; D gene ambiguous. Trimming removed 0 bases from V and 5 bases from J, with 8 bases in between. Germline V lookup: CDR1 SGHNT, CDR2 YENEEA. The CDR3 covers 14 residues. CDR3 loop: CASSLDHINNEQFF. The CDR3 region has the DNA TGTGCCAGCAGCTTAGATCACATAAACAATGAGCAGTTCTTC.

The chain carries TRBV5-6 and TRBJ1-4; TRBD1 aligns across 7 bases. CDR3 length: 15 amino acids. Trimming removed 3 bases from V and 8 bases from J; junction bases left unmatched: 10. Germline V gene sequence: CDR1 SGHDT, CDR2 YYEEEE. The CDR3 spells CASSSRQGRWEKLFF. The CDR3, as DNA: TGTGCCAGCAGCTCCCGACAGGGAAGATGGGAAAAACTGTTTTTT. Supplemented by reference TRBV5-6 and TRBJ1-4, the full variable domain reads DAGVTQSPTHLIKTRGQQVTLRCSPKSGHDTVSWYQQALGQGPQFIFQYYEEEERQRGNFPDRFSGHQFPNYSSELNVNALLLGDSALYLCASSSRQGRWEKLFFGSGTQLSVL.

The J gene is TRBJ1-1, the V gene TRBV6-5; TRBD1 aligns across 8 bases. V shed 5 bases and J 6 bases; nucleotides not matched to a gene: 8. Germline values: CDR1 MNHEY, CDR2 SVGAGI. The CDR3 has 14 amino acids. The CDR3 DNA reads TGTGCCAGCAGTATACAGGGGGAACGGGCTGAAGCTTTCTTT. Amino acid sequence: CASSIQGERAEAFF.

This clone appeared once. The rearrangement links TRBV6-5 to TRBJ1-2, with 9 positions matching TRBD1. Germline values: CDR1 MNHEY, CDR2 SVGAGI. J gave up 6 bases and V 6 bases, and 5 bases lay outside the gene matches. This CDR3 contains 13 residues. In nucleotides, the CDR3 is TGTGCCAGCAGACAGGGGGCAGGGGATGGCTACACCTTC. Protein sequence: CASRQGAGDGYTF.

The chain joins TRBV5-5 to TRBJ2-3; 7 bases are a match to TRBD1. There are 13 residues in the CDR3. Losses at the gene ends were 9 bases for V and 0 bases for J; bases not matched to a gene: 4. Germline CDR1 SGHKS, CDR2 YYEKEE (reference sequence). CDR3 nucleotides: TGTGCCATCACGGACAGGAGCACAGATACGCAGTATTTT. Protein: CAITDRSTDTQYF.

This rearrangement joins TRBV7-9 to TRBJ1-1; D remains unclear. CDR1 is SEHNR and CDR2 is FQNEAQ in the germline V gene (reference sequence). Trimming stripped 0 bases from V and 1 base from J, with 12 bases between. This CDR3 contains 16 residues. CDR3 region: CASSLAGTRGNTEAFF. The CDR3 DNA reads TGTGCCAGCAGCTTAGCCGGAACTCGGGGGAACACTGAAGCTTTCTTT.